This TCR beta chain was documented in a study of read filtering for tumor transcriptome and immune sequencing. Overall study: By R-ISS, stages I, II and III held around 8, 15 and 7 patients. TCR-mapped reads were about 4.05 to 10.27 million with IR-seq versus roughly 75 to 1,400 with RNA-seq.

By frequency in the sample, this clonotype is medium-sized. What it binds is unknown. From 300 to 400 ng of RNA, a library with molecular barcoded alpha/delta and beta/gamma adaptors was made. Via MiXCR, TCRdb re-called the reads, giving one row per CDR3 protein. The sample records more than 35,000 distinct CDR3 sequences, 12% being singletons. General study results and limits: The CD138-negative fraction was mixed bone marrow immune cells, not pure T cells.

Material: a population of CD138-negative cells sorted from bone marrow. This TCR derives from a donor aged 40 or over with multiple myeloma.

In DNA, the CDR3 is TGTGCCAGCAGCTTGACCGACGTGGCCTACGAGCAGTACTTC. Translated, it gives CASSLTDVAYEQYF. The rearrangement joins TRBV7-2 to TRBJ2-7, with unresolved D. Between the trimmed V and J ends, which lost 3 bases and 2 bases, there was a span of 11 bases. Per the germline V gene, CDR1 is SGHTA and CDR2 is FQGNSA. CDR3 length: 14 amino acids.